This is a list of T cell receptor beta chains from one sample in a study of CD8 T cells in ankylosing spondylitis. Via MiXCR, TCRdb re-called the 5' RACE reads, giving one row per CDR3 protein. The sample shows 200,000 to 250,000 distinct CDR3 sequences, roughly a third of them seen only once. Sequencing was performed on blood, either unsorted or a sorted T cell fraction (not recorded which). Source of these receptors: a male donor with ankylosing spondylitis or in good health (not recorded which). Both conserved end residues are trimmed from each CDR3.

cdr3_length v_call cdr3_aa
13 TRBV5-6 ASSLGQPLYNEQF
12 TRBV29-1 SVDGQGSSYEQY
14 TRBV20-1 SARVRGQGLQETQY
14 TRBV7-8 ASSTRAGGNTGELF
12 TRBV20-1 SASDSGQGDGYT
12 TRBV20-1 SARKTGGNTEAF
11 TRBV7-9 ATEDRGVHEQF
11 TRBV20-1 SAKGGSADTQY
10 TRBV20-1 SASQGKGEQF
8 TRBV29-1 SVVTETQY
14 TRBV5-1 ASSLGGVRPGDTQY
13 TRBV20-1 SARDLGTSQETQY
14 TRBV12-3/TRBV12-4 ASSFSGGSSTDTQY
12 TRBV12-3/TRBV12-4 ASGKEFSGNTIY
12 TRBV6-1 ASLSLGRNYGYT
15 TRBV19 ASSIDSFQGPNQPQH
13 TRBV20-1 SARDNRRINYGYT
11 TRBV6-1 ASRRGKSQPQH
14 TRBV13 ASSLVGGPSTDTQY
13 TRBV7-2 ASSLDLRGTDTQY
13 TRBV29-1 SVLYYGRSERGYT
11 TRBV20-1 SAPGLTQETQY
11 TRBV12-3/TRBV12-4 ASARTVDYGYT
12 TRBV20-1 SAADWSLGTEAF
13 TRBV2 ASRQGTATPYGYT
11 TRBV5-1 ASSLDRNNEQF
14 TRBV20-1 SAQTPAGGLKNIQY
12 TRBV2 ASSVQVSGGTQY
11 TRBV20-1 SARNSLASEQY
14 TRBV12-3/TRBV12-4 ASSLWTGELGTEAF
14 TRBV3-1 ASSQGPGLAEETQY
15 TRBV3-1 ASTQDLSPSSTDTQY
12 TRBV10-3 AISETEYNSPLH
13 TRBV20-1 SASLGKGSGTEAF
15 TRBV5-1 ASSLEPQGATVGELF
17 TRBV6-5 ASSYPRTGGSYSTGELF
11 TRBV20-1 SASTRGRETQY
15 TRBV6-1 ASSDLRRANSNYGYT
8 TRBV20-1 SARYEGYT
13 TRBV5-1 ASSPKQGAIAEAF
12 TRBV12-3/TRBV12-4 ASSPRAGPYEQY
12 TRBV20-1 SARDRQGGETQY
14 TRBV10-3 AITKDQDRGTYEQY
12 TRBV20-1 SASPGRISYEQY
13 TRBV7-2 ASSIPTDLNEKLF